The 4 T cell receptor beta chains presented below share a single source sample, sequenced in a study of identifying expanded T cells in peripheral blood. Measured with immunoSEQ multiplex PCR; TCRdb has only the in-frame clones, and not every one. The table records 70,000 to 100,000 clones, around 87% of them present only once. Sequenced sample: blood. These receptors all stem from a person between 18 and 75 years old in good health.

This sequence joins TRBV7-2 and TRBJ2-6; D might be TRBD1 (6 bases). CDR1 and CDR2 from the germline V gene are SGHTA and FQGNSA. The CDR3 covers 14 residues. Trimming removed 8 bases at V and 4 bases at J, with 12 bases between. CDR3 coding DNA: TGTGCCAGCTTAAAAGGGACAGGGGCCAACGTCCTGACTTTC. It specifies CASLKGTGANVLTF.

The rearrangement links TRBV7-8 to TRBJ1-4; D uncertain. This CDR3 comprises 14 residues. Germline CDR1 and CDR2: SGHVS and FQNEAQ. V lost 8 bases, J lost 3 bases, and 13 bases lay in between. The CDR3 loop is CASHRGTANEKLFF. Here the CDR3 DNA reads TGTGCCAGCCACCGGGGTACTGCTAATGAAAAACTGTTTTTT.

V gene TRBV5-1 combines with J gene TRBJ2-3; a possible D gene is TRBD1 (6 bases). Germline CDR1 is SGHRS and CDR2 is YFSETQ. The CDR3 contains 15 residues. Trimming took 3 bases from V and 7 from J, leaving 18 bases between them. The CDR3 loop is CASSSRQAAQNTQYF. In DNA, the CDR3 is TGCGCCAGCAGCTCAAGACAGGCCGCACAAAATACGCAGTATTTT.

This chain uses TRBV27 with TRBJ1-2; D may be TRBD1 (5 bases). V lost 6 bases, J lost 4 bases, and 12 bases lay in between. Germline V lookup: CDR1 MNHEY, CDR2 SMNVEV (reference sequence). There are 13 residues in the CDR3. CDR3 coding DNA: TGTGCCAGCAGGGGCCTTGGGGGCTATGGCTACACCTTC. This translates into CASRGLGGYGYTF.